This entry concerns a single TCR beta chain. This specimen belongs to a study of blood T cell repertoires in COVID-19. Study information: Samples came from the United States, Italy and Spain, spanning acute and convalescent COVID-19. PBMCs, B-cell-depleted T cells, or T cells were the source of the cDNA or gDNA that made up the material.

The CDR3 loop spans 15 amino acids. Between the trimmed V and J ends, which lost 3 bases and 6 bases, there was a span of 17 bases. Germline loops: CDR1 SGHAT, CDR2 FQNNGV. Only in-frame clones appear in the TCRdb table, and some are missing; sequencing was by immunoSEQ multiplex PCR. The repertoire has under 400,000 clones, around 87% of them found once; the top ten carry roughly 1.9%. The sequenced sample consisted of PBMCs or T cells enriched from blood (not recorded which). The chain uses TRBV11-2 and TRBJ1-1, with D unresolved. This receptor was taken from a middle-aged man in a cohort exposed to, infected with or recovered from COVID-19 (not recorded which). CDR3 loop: CASSFETRNSAEAFF. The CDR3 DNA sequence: TGTGCCAGCAGCTTCGAGACAAGGAACTCAGCTGAAGCTTTCTTT. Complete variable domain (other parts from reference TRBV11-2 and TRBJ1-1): EAGVAQSPRYKIIEKRQSVAFWCNPISGHATLYWYQQILGQGPKLLIQFQNNGVVDDSQLPKDRFSAERLKGVDSTLKIQPAKLEDSAVYLCASSFETRNSAEAFFGQGTRLTVV.